This T cell receptor beta chain was obtained from a study of T cells in Graves' hyperthyroidism and ophthalmopathy. There were TCR beta CDR3 regions amplified from RNA transcripts. The HTBI primer set drove a first-round RT-PCR of the TCR CDR3. TCRdb redid the calling of the multiplex PCR reads with MiXCR, one entry per CDR3 protein. The data hold about 350,000 distinct CDR3 sequences, with about 14% observed a single time. Overall study findings and caveats: Most expanded thyroid clonotypes above 0.001 recurred in blood.

Germline V CDR1 and CDR2: SEHNR, FQNEAQ (reference sequence). This CDR3 is built from 17 residues. Trimming removed 3 bases at V and 4 bases at J, with 20 bases between. A lack of ophthalmopathy progression within 18 months defined stable Graves' hyperthyroidism. Hyperthyroidism, newly diagnosed and lasting under 2 months, affected patients aged 18 to 65. The PBMCs had their origin in 7.5 to 10 ml of fresh peripheral blood. Regarding this clonotype: Its antigen is not known.

The sequence derives from a woman aged 25-40 years with Graves' hyperthyroidism. Sequenced material: blood. The J gene is TRBJ2-3, the V gene TRBV7-9; D may correspond to TRBD1 or TRBD2 (6 bases each). CDR3 DNA: TGTGCCAGCAGCTTCGGTCAGGGGACTGGAGTCTCAGATACGCAGTATTTT. This encodes CASSFGQGTGVSDTQYF.